The rows below give T cell receptor beta chains drawn from one sample of a study of T cell changes during pregnancy in multiple sclerosis. Clones were sequenced by immunoSEQ multiplex PCR, and TCRdb holds only the in-frame ones, with some missing. Counted here are some 21,000 clones, approximately 90% occurring once; the ten biggest clones make up 0.68%. Material: CD4+ T cells from peripheral blood mononuclear cells, obtained in the third trimester of pregnancy. Every receptor here comes from a female donor with multiple sclerosis, enrolled in a pregnancy study. CDR3s include the opening cysteine and the closing phenylalanine or tryptophan. The order of the fields is clone size, D gene, J gene, V gene, CDR3 protein, CDR3 DNA. The D gene is left open where the match is weak. Clone size is not always given. Where it is, it says once, few, many or a class for expanded clones.

clone_size: NA
d_call: TRBD2
j_call: TRBJ2-7
v_call: TRBV9
cdr3_aa: CASSVGWSGENEQYF
cdr3_nt: TGTGCCAGCAGCGTAGGGTGGAGCGGGGAGAACGAGCAGTACTTC

clone_size: NA
d_call: NA
j_call: TRBJ1-2
v_call: TRBV7-9
cdr3_aa: CASSWQGDYGYTF
cdr3_nt: TGTGCCAGCAGCTGGCAGGGCGACTATGGCTACACCTTC

clone_size: NA
d_call: TRBD1
j_call: TRBJ2-3
v_call: TRBV15
cdr3_aa: CATSRDGRGTDTQYF
cdr3_nt: TGTGCCACCAGCAGAGACGGCAGGGGGACAGATACGCAGTATTTT

clone_size: NA
d_call: TRBD1
j_call: TRBJ1-1
v_call: TRBV2
cdr3_aa: CASAMGDSRAFF
cdr3_nt: TGTGCCAGCGCGATGGGGGACAGCAGAGCTTTCTTT

clone_size: NA
d_call: TRBD1
j_call: TRBJ1-1
v_call: TRBV7-9
cdr3_aa: CASSFYRGGTEAFF
cdr3_nt: TGTGCCAGCAGCTTCTACAGGGGCGGCACTGAAGCTTTCTTT

clone_size: NA
d_call: NA
j_call: TRBJ1-6
v_call: TRBV5-6
cdr3_aa: CASSRPGTDSPLHF
cdr3_nt: TGTGCCAGCAGTCGGCCCGGTACAGATTCACCCCTCCACTTT

clone_size: NA
d_call: NA
j_call: TRBJ2-3
v_call: TRBV7-2
cdr3_aa: CASSLMGGPPDTQYF
cdr3_nt: TGTGCCAGCAGCTTAATGGGGGGGCCGCCAGATACGCAGTATTTT

clone_size: NA
d_call: TRBD2
j_call: TRBJ2-7
v_call: TRBV15
cdr3_aa: CATSSETSGGSEQYF
cdr3_nt: TGTGCCACCAGCTCCGAGACTAGCGGGGGAAGTGAGCAGTACTTC

clone_size: NA
d_call: NA
j_call: TRBJ1-5
v_call: TRBV10-3
cdr3_aa: CATLDTNSNQPQHF
cdr3_nt: TGTGCCACCTTGGACACTAATAGCAATCAGCCCCAGCATTTT

clone_size: NA
d_call: NA
j_call: TRBJ1-1
v_call: TRBV5-4
cdr3_aa: CASGTPLAGAEAFF
cdr3_nt: TGTGCCAGCGGAACGCCTCTAGCAGGGGCTGAAGCTTTCTTT

clone_size: few
d_call: NA
j_call: TRBJ1-2
v_call: TRBV19
cdr3_aa: CASSRGLGRQGANYGYTF
cdr3_nt: TGTGCCAGTAGTCGCGGGTTGGGCAGGCAAGGCGCTAACTATGGCTACACCTTC

clone_size: NA
d_call: TRBD2
j_call: TRBJ2-1
v_call: TRBV7-2
cdr3_aa: CASSLNSGGGQFF
cdr3_nt: TGTGCCAGCAGCTTAAATAGCGGGGGGGGGCAGTTCTTC

clone_size: NA
d_call: NA
j_call: TRBJ1-2
v_call: TRBV5-1
cdr3_aa: CASSLGRDGYTF
cdr3_nt: TGCGCCAGCAGCTTGGGGAGGGATGGCTACACCTTC

clone_size: NA
d_call: NA
j_call: TRBJ1-2
v_call: TRBV7-2
cdr3_aa: CASSFSRDRTNYGYTF
cdr3_nt: TGTGCCAGCAGCTTTAGCAGGGATCGAACTAACTATGGCTACACCTTC

clone_size: NA
d_call: NA
j_call: TRBJ1-6
v_call: TRBV27
cdr3_aa: CASSLFSGGGTSSYNSPLHF
cdr3_nt: TGTGCCAGCAGTTTATTTTCGGGAGGGGGGACGAGCTCCTATAATTCACCCCTCCACTTT

clone_size: NA
d_call: TRBD1
j_call: TRBJ2-7
v_call: TRBV6-5
cdr3_aa: CASSWTGAGDEQYF
cdr3_nt: TGTGCCAGCAGTTGGACAGGGGCTGGGGATGAGCAGTACTTC

clone_size: NA
d_call: TRBD1
j_call: TRBJ1-1
v_call: TRBV30
cdr3_aa: CAWTETGVEAFF
cdr3_nt: TGTGCCTGGACTGAGACAGGGGTTGAAGCTTTCTTT

clone_size: once
d_call: NA
j_call: TRBJ1-6
v_call: TRBV11-1
cdr3_aa: CASSLNYRAASPLHF
cdr3_nt: TGTGCCAGCAGCTTAAATTACAGGGCGGCTTCACCCCTCCACTTT

clone_size: NA
d_call: TRBD1
j_call: TRBJ1-1
v_call: TRBV6-5
cdr3_aa: CASSRTGQGSTEAFF
cdr3_nt: TGTGCCAGCAGCCGGACTGGACAGGGGAGCACTGAAGCTTTCTTT

clone_size: once
d_call: TRBD2
j_call: TRBJ2-2
v_call: TRBV5-4
cdr3_aa: CASSLSLMTSANGELFF
cdr3_nt: TGTGCCAGCAGCTTGTCGCTAATGACTAGCGCTAACGGGGAGCTGTTTTTT

clone_size: NA
d_call: TRBD2
j_call: TRBJ2-7
v_call: TRBV7-6
cdr3_aa: CASSQMTSGVYEQYF
cdr3_nt: TGTGCCAGCAGCCAGATGACTAGCGGAGTCTACGAGCAGTACTTC

clone_size: NA
d_call: NA
j_call: TRBJ1-3
v_call: TRBV6-1
cdr3_aa: CASSEFAWSIYF
cdr3_nt: TGTGCCAGCAGTGAATTCGCGTGGTCCATATATTTT

clone_size: NA
d_call: TRBD1
j_call: TRBJ2-7
v_call: TRBV5-4
cdr3_aa: CASSPSGTEEQYF
cdr3_nt: TGTGCCAGCAGCCCTTCCGGGACAGAGGAGCAGTACTTC

clone_size: once
d_call: TRBD1
j_call: TRBJ1-2
v_call: TRBV19
cdr3_aa: CASSTGTGVGYGYTF
cdr3_nt: TGTGCCAGTAGCACCGGGACAGGGGTGGGCTATGGCTACACCTTC

clone_size: NA
d_call: NA
j_call: TRBJ1-1
v_call: TRBV7-8
cdr3_aa: CASGRQANTEAFF
cdr3_nt: TGTGCCAGCGGCAGACAGGCGAACACTGAAGCTTTCTTT

clone_size: once
d_call: NA
j_call: TRBJ1-4
v_call: TRBV29-1
cdr3_aa: CSVADREGNEKLFF
cdr3_nt: TGCAGCGTTGCCGACCGAGAGGGTAATGAAAAACTGTTTTTT

clone_size: NA
d_call: NA
j_call: TRBJ1-1
v_call: TRBV4-3
cdr3_aa: CASSQSRLGGREAFF
cdr3_nt: TGCGCCAGCAGCCAATCTCGCCTCGGCGGCAGAGAAGCTTTCTTT

clone_size: NA
d_call: TRBD1
j_call: TRBJ1-3
v_call: TRBV9
cdr3_aa: CASGQGARNTIYF
cdr3_nt: TGTGCCAGCGGCCAGGGGGCACGAAACACCATATATTTT

clone_size: NA
d_call: NA
j_call: TRBJ2-2
v_call: TRBV18
cdr3_aa: CASSPPSRALTGELFF
cdr3_nt: TGTGCCAGCTCACCACCCAGCAGGGCTTTAACCGGGGAGCTGTTTTTT

clone_size: NA
d_call: NA
j_call: TRBJ1-1
v_call: TRBV10-2
cdr3_aa: CASSPQGLTEAFF
cdr3_nt: TGCGCCAGCAGTCCTCAGGGTCTCACTGAAGCTTTCTTT

clone_size: NA
d_call: NA
j_call: TRBJ2-1
v_call: TRBV27
cdr3_aa: CASREPGLYNEQFF
cdr3_nt: TGTGCCAGCAGGGAGCCGGGACTCTATAATGAGCAGTTCTTC

clone_size: once
d_call: NA
j_call: TRBJ1-5
v_call: TRBV28
cdr3_aa: CASSPLRGGGNQPQHF
cdr3_nt: TGTGCCAGCAGTCCCCTGAGAGGGGGGGGCAATCAGCCCCAGCATTTT

clone_size: few
d_call: NA
j_call: TRBJ1-2
v_call: TRBV28
cdr3_aa: CASSLRQFNYGYTF
cdr3_nt: TGTGCCAGCAGTTTACGACAGTTTAACTATGGCTACACCTTC

clone_size: NA
d_call: NA
j_call: TRBJ2-3
v_call: TRBV10-1
cdr3_aa: CASSPGARGQYF
cdr3_nt: TGCGCCAGCAGCCCGGGAGCTCGGGGGCAGTATTTT

clone_size: NA
d_call: NA
j_call: TRBJ2-7
v_call: TRBV2
cdr3_aa: CASSEHSYEQYF
cdr3_nt: TGTGCCAGCAGTGAGCACAGCTACGAGCAGTACTTC

clone_size: NA
d_call: NA
j_call: TRBJ2-3
v_call: TRBV7-2
cdr3_aa: CASSLGRTPTDTQYF
cdr3_nt: TGTGCCAGCAGCTTAGGGAGGACTCCCACAGATACGCAGTATTTT

clone_size: NA
d_call: NA
j_call: TRBJ1-2
v_call: TRBV9
cdr3_aa: CASSVTEFYGYTF
cdr3_nt: TGTGCCAGCAGCGTAACTGAATTCTATGGCTACACCTTC

clone_size: NA
d_call: NA
j_call: TRBJ1-1
v_call: TRBV7-9
cdr3_aa: CASSLVRETEAFF
cdr3_nt: TGTGCCAGCAGCTTAGTAAGGGAGACTGAAGCTTTCTTT

clone_size: NA
d_call: TRBD1
j_call: TRBJ2-3
v_call: TRBV5-8
cdr3_aa: CASSLQGAGSDTQYF
cdr3_nt: TGTGCCAGCAGCCTACAGGGGGCTGGATCAGATACGCAGTATTTT

clone_size: NA
d_call: TRBD1
j_call: TRBJ1-1
v_call: TRBV19
cdr3_aa: CASRDPGTGDRLAFF
cdr3_nt: TGTGCCAGTAGAGACCCCGGGACAGGGGACCGCCTGGCTTTCTTT

clone_size: NA
d_call: TRBD2
j_call: TRBJ2-1
v_call: TRBV5-1
cdr3_aa: CASSGAGGPNEQFF
cdr3_nt: TGCGCCAGCAGCGGGGCGGGGGGCCCCAATGAGCAGTTCTTC

clone_size: NA
d_call: TRBD1
j_call: TRBJ1-4
v_call: TRBV27
cdr3_aa: CASCRTGPTNEKLFF
cdr3_nt: TGTGCCAGCTGCCGGACAGGGCCAACTAATGAAAAACTGTTTTTT

clone_size: NA
d_call: TRBD2
j_call: TRBJ2-3
v_call: TRBV19
cdr3_aa: CASTSGTTDTQYF
cdr3_nt: TGTGCCAGTACTAGCGGGACCACAGATACGCAGTATTTT

clone_size: NA
d_call: NA
j_call: TRBJ1-1
v_call: TRBV6-6
cdr3_aa: CASTRGGEAFF
cdr3_nt: TGTGCCAGCACACGGGGGGGAGAAGCTTTCTTT

clone_size: once
d_call: NA
j_call: TRBJ1-1
v_call: TRBV18
cdr3_aa: CASSPYRQPNTEAFF
cdr3_nt: TGTGCCAGCTCACCCTACCGACAGCCGAACACTGAAGCTTTCTTT

clone_size: once
d_call: NA
j_call: TRBJ1-2
v_call: TRBV6-6
cdr3_aa: CASSYPPGAGNYGYTF
cdr3_nt: TGTGCCAGCAGTTACCCCCCAGGGGCAGGGAACTATGGCTACACCTTC